Listed here are 7 T cell receptor beta chains from one sample, sequenced in a study of cytomegalovirus exposure and HLA in healthy donors. The PCR contained 60 Vbeta and 13 Jbeta primers. Sequenced by immunoSEQ multiplex PCR; TCRdb stores in-frame clones only, minus some. There are some 190,000 clones in the sample; 86% occur only once, and around 0.3% lies in the top ten. Input material: PBMCs. The receptor set was obtained from a woman in her thirties in good health and CMV-seronegative.

The gene calls are TRBV6-5 and TRBJ2-5; the match to TRBD2 covers 8 bases. The CDR3 is made up of 13 amino acids. With 6 bases clipped from V and 5 bases from J, the junction kept 5 bases outside the gene matches. The germline V gene has CDR1 MNHEY and CDR2 SVGAGI. For the CDR3, the DNA is TGTGCCAGCAGGGCGGGGGGCCGGGAGACCCAGTACTTC. It is translated as CASRAGGRETQYF.

This clone was seen a single time. The rearrangement uses TRBV5-1 and TRBJ2-7, with 12 bases fitting TRBD1. From germline, CDR1 is SGHRS and CDR2 YFSETQ. This CDR3 region has 15 residues. The V segment lost 4 bases and the J segment 5 bases; nucleotides outside the gene matches: 7. The CDR3 region is CASSLGGTGGNEQYF. Written as DNA, the CDR3 is TGCGCCAGCAGCCTGGGGGGGACAGGGGGCAACGAGCAGTACTTC.

J is TRBJ2-1 and V is TRBV7-2; TRBD2 aligns across 11 bases. Germline trimming cut 6 bases from V and 5 bases from J; bases unmatched to any gene: 6. The V gene's germline CDR1 is SGHTA and CDR2 FQGNSA. The CDR3 length is 15 residues. The CDR3 reads CASRRGLAENNEQFF. CDR3 nucleotides: TGTGCCAGCAGGAGGGGACTAGCGGAGAACAATGAGCAGTTCTTC.

This chain uses TRBV6-1 with TRBJ2-1; TRBD2 matches 8 bases. Germline CDR1 and CDR2: MNHNS and SASEGT. This CDR3 contains 15 residues. V shed 6 bases, J shed 6 bases, and the junction held 10 bases outside the gene matches. CDR3 DNA: TGTGCCAGCAGGAGGGGAGCGGGAGAACTCAATGAGCAGTTCTTC. It yields the protein CASRRGAGELNEQFF.

The table lists this clone with a count of one. The J gene is TRBJ1-5, the V gene TRBV11-2, with D maybe TRBD1 (6 bases). V was shortened by 6 bases and J by 0 bases, with 9 bases between the two germline ends. Germline V gene sequence: CDR1 SGHAT, CDR2 FQNNGV. This CDR3 contains 14 residues. The CDR3 bases are TGTGCCAGCAGTGGACAGCTTAGCAATCAGCCCCAGCATTTT. Protein: CASSGQLSNQPQHF.

This chain uses TRBV5-1 with TRBJ1-2, with TRBD1 as a possible D gene (6 bases). CDR1 SGHRS and CDR2 YFSETQ come from the germline V gene. The CDR3 is made up of 15 amino acids. V was pared by 0 bases and J by 2 bases, with 11 bases between. The CDR3 here is CASSLAGGANYGYTF. As DNA, the CDR3 is TGCGCCAGCAGCTTGGCTGGGGGCGCGAACTATGGCTACACCTTC.

The chain uses TRBV29-1 and TRBJ2-3, with D possibly TRBD2 on 5 matching bases. Trimming removed 4 bases from V and 0 bases from J, with 8 bases in between. This CDR3 is 13 amino acids long. The germline CDR1 and CDR2 sequences are SQVTM and ANQGSEA. The DNA for the CDR3 is TGCAGCGTTGCCCGGACTAGCACAGATACGCAGTATTTT. This translates into CSVARTSTDTQYF.